Listed below are T cell receptor beta chains from one sample, sequenced in a study of T cell changes during pregnancy in multiple sclerosis. Here immunoSEQ multiplex PCR was the method, and the copy in TCRdb shows in-frame clones only, minus some. This sample has approximately 98,000 clones; about 90% occur once, and the top ten carry 2% to 3%. The input for sequencing was peripheral blood, taken after pregnancy. These receptors all stem from a female donor in good health, enrolled as a control in a pregnancy study. Each CDR3 is given with its conserved first and last residue. Each record gives: clone size, CDR3 length, V gene, J gene, D gene, CDR3 DNA, CDR3 protein. D genes are given only for firm matches. Clone size is given for some rows only: seen once, a few or many times, or a class if the clone is expanded.

.,13,TRBV2,TRBJ2-7,.,TGTGCCAGCAGTCGAGCCCTATCCTACGAGCAGTACTTC,CASSRALSYEQYF
.,20,TRBV28,TRBJ2-1,.,TGTGCCAGCAGTTTAACGGGAGTGATTTTTGTAACTAGCTCCTACAATGAGCAGTTCTTC,CASSLTGVIFVTSSYNEQFF
.,13,TRBV11-2,TRBJ2-7,TRBD1,TGTGCCAGCAGCTCGACAGGGGGCAACGAGCAGTACTTC,CASSSTGGNEQYF
.,15,TRBV11-2,TRBJ2-2,TRBD1,TGTGCCAGCAGCTTAGATCAGGGGGCGACCGGGGAGCTGTTTTTT,CASSLDQGATGELFF
once,14,TRBV18,TRBJ2-3,.,TGTGCCAGCTCGCCCGACGAGGGCACAGATACGCAGTATTTT,CASSPDEGTDTQYF
.,16,TRBV28,TRBJ1-1,.,TGTGCCAGCGGGAATCCGCGGGCAGGAATGAACACTGAAGCTTTCTTT,CASGNPRAGMNTEAFF
.,17,TRBV5-1,TRBJ2-5,TRBD2,TGCGCCAGCAGCGGAAGGACTAGCGGGACCCTCCAAGAGACCCAGTACTTC,CASSGRTSGTLQETQYF
.,13,TRBV19,TRBJ1-1,.,TGTGCCAGTACCCTTAGCAGGGGTGGTGAAGCTTTCTTT,CASTLSRGGEAFF
once,15,TRBV6-5,TRBJ1-2,TRBD1,TGTGCCAGCAACCCGGGACAGGGATTATACTATGGCTACACCTTC,CASNPGQGLYYGYTF
.,17,TRBV11-2,TRBJ2-3,.,TGTGCCAGCAGCCAAGGGGGAGGCGGGAGAGGAACAGATACGCAGTATTTT,CASSQGGGGRGTDTQYF
.,15,TRBV7-3,TRBJ2-3,TRBD2,TGTGCCAGCAGCCTGGGACTAGCGGGGGTAGATACGCAGTATTTT,CASSLGLAGVDTQYF
.,13,TRBV28,TRBJ2-3,.,TGTGCCAACCGGGACTCCTACACAGATACGCAGTATTTT,CANRDSYTDTQYF
.,17,TRBV11-2,TRBJ2-3,TRBD1,TGTGCCAGCAGCTTAGGACAGACAGGGTCTTTCACAGATACGCAGTATTTT,CASSLGQTGSFTDTQYF
once,18,TRBV11-2,TRBJ2-3,TRBD2,TGTGCCAGCAGCTTACGTACTAGCGGGGTGGGGAGCACAGATACGCAGTATTTT,CASSLRTSGVGSTDTQYF
.,15,TRBV7-8,TRBJ1-3,.,TGTGCCAGCAGCTTAGAGGGAGGCCCTGGAAACACCATATATTTT,CASSLEGGPGNTIYF
.,15,TRBV18,TRBJ2-7,TRBD1,TGTGCCAGCTCACCGAGGACAGGGCCCGTCTACGAGCAGTACTTC,CASSPRTGPVYEQYF
.,15,TRBV18,TRBJ1-5,.,TGTGCCAGCTCACCATCCCAGAATAGCAATCAGCCCCAGCATTTT,CASSPSQNSNQPQHF